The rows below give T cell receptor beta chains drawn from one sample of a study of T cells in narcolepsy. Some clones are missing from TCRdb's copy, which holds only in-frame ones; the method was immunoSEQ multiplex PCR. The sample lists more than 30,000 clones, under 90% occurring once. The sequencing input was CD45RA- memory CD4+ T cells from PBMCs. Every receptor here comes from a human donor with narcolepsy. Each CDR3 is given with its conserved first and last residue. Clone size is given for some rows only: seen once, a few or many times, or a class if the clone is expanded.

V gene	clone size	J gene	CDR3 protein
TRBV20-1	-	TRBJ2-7	CSALSTYEQYF
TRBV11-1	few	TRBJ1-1	CASSRQGDTEAFF
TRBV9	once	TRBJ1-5	CASSVEGRHNQPQHF
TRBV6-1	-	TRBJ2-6	CASSESGRDFSGANVLTF
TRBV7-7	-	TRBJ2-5	CASSLGTGQETQYF
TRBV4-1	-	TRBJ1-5	CASSQAGGSNQPQHF
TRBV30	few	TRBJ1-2	CAWSAPGLRKDLGGYTF
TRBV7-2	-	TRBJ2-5	CASSRQGLGETQYF
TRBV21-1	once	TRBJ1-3	CASSKDLAGRGNTIYF
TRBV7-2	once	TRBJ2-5	CASSSLPGGGAAETQYF
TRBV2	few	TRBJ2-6	CASKSQGANVLTF
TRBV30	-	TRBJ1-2	CAGPTGRYFGYTF
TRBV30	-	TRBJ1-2	CAWSALYGYTF
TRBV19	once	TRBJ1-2	CATSPQGALYGYTF
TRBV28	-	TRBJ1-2	CASRVSGTGNYGYTF
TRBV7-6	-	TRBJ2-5	CASSFDQETQYF
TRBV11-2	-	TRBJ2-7	CASSLGTLAGDSYEQYF
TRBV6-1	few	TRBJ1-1	CASSWTGRNTEAFF
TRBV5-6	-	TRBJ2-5	CASSRQETQYF
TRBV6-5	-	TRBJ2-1	CASSSLAGGYNEQFF
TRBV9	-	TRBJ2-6	CASSSLGTGAYVLTF
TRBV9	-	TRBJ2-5	CASSVANGATQYF
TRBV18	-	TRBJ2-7	CASSPAVSYEQYF
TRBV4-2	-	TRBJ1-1	CASSQDTGTEAFF
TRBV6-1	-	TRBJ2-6	CASSEGQGRANVLTF
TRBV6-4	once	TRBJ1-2	CASSATGGAGGYTF
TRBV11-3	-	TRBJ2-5	CASSRGPQETQYF
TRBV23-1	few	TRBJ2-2	CASSQSVTTNTGELFF
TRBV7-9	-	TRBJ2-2	CASSPPGSGGAGELFF
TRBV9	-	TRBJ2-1	CASSPRVGSYNEQFF
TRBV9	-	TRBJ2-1	CASSVTGISYNEQFF
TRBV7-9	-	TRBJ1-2	CASSQISSGVQGYTF
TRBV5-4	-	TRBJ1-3	CASSGQRTGDRSGNTIYF
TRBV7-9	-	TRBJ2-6	CASSSSRQAYSSGANVLTF
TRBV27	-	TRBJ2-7	CASSLSPGGFYEQYF
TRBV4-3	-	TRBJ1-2	CASSQDFGTSYGYTF
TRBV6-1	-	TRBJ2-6	CASSEEGGQYAGANVLTF
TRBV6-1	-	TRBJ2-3	CASRTGTTQTDTQYF
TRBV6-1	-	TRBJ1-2	CASSANRDGYYGYTF
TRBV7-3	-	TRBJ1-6	CASSLTENSPLHF
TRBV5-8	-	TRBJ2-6	CASSPSGVPGANVLTF
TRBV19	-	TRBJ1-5	CASSRQIGSNQPQHF
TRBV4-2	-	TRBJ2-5	CASSRSRDSETQYF
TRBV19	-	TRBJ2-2	CASSNSRGGGGELFF
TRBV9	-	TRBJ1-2	CASSARAYGYTF